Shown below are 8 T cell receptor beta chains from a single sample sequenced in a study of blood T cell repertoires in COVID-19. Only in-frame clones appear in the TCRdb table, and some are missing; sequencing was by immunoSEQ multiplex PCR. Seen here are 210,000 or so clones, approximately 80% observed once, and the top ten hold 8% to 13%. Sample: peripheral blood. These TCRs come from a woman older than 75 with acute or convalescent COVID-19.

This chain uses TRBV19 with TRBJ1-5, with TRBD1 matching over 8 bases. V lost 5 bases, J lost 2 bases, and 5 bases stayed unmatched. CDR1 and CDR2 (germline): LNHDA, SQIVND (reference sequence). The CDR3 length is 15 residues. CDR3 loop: CASSPEGQGNQPQHF. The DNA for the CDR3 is TGTGCCAGTAGTCCAGAGGGACAGGGCAATCAGCCCCAGCATTTT. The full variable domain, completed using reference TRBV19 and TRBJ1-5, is DGGITQSPKYLFRKEGQNVTLSCEQNLNHDAMYWYRQDPGQGLRLIYYSQIVNDFQKGDIAEGYSVSREKKESFPLTVTSAQKNPTAFYLCASSPEGQGNQPQHFGDGTRLSIL.

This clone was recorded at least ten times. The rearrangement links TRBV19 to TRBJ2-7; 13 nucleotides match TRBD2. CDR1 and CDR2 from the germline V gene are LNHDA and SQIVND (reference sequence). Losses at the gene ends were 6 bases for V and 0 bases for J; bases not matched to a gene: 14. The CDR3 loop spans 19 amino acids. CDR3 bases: TGTGCCAGTAGCCTATCGGGGACTAGCGGGACTTCTCCCTCCTACGAGCAGTACTTC. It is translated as CASSLSGTSGTSPSYEQYF.

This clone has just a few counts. In nucleotides, the CDR3 is TGCGCCAGCAGCTCAATACAGGGGAACTATGGCTACACCTTC. Translation gives CASSSIQGNYGYTF. This chain uses TRBV5-1 with TRBJ1-2; 7 nucleotides agree with TRBD1. The CDR3 loop spans 14 amino acids. Germline values: CDR1 SGHRS, CDR2 YFSETQ. J was trimmed by 2 bases and V by 3 bases; bases with no gene match: 4.

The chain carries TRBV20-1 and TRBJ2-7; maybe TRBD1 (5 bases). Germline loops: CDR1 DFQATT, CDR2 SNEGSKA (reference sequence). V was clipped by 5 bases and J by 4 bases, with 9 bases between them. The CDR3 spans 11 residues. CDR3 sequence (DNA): TGCAGTGCTTTACAGGAGTACGAGCAGTACTTC. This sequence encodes CSALQEYEQYF.

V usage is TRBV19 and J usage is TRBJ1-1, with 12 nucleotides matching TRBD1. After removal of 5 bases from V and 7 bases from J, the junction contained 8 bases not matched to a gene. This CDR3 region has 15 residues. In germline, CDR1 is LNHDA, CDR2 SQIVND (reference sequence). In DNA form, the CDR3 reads TGTGCCAGTAGTCCGGGACAGGGGGCAAAAGTTGAAGCTTTCTTT. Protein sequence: CASSPGQGAKVEAFF.

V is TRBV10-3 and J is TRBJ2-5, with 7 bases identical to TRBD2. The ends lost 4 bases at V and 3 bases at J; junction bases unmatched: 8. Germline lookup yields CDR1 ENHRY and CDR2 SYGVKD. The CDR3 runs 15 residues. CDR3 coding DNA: TGTGCCATCAGTGTGGGAGGGCGGGAGAAAGAGACCCAGTACTTC. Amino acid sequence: CAISVGGREKETQYF.

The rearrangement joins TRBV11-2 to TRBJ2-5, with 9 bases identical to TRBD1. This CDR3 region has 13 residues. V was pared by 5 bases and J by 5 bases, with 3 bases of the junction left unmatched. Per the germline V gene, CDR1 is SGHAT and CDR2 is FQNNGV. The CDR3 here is CASSGDRAETQYF. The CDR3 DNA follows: TGTGCCAGCAGCGGGGACAGGGCGGAGACCCAGTACTTC.

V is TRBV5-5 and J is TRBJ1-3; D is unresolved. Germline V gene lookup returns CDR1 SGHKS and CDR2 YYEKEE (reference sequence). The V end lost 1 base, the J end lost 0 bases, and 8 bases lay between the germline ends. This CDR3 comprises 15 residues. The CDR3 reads CASSLLGSSGNTIYF. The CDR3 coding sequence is TGTGCCAGCAGCTTGCTGGGGAGCTCTGGAAACACCATATATTTT.